This record covers a single TCR beta chain. Antigen specificity is unknown. The sample originates from a study of a mutant IDH1 vaccine in newly diagnosed glioma. Study context: Vaccine dosing followed radiotherapy by 4-6 weeks, or accompanied temozolomide cycles. Beforehand, treatment had been radiotherapy, temozolomide, or both; the majority received both.

TCRdb's copy holds only in-frame clones and misses some; the assay was immunoSEQ multiplex PCR. The sample has around 25,000 clones, around 77% seen once; the top ten hold around 8.3%. Time point given: week 11, during vaccination. Topical imiquimod accompanied each vaccine dose, which consisted of 300 ug of mutant IDH1 20-mer peptide. Donors had new WHO grade 3 or 4 IDH1-mutant, ATRX-lost astrocytomas. Trimming cost V 0 bases and J 3 bases, with 12 bases left between them. CDR3 length: 16 amino acids. From germline, CDR1 is LGHNA and CDR2 YSLEER. Study conclusions and caveats: Among top peripheral T cell clonotypes, changes seemed unrelated to pseudoprogression.

The source material was PBMCs, sampled from a glioma patient whose treatment included an IDH1 peptide vaccine. The chain combines TRBV4-3 with TRBJ1-3, with a possible D match to TRBD1 (5 bases). This sequence originates from a woman under 30 with glioma. In nucleotides, the CDR3 is TGCGCCAGCAGCCAAGAAAGACAGTCCTATGGAAACACCATATATTTT. Amino acids: CASSQERQSYGNTIYF.